The next 18 T cell receptor beta chains were all read from a single sample in a study of blood T cell repertoires in COVID-19. Libraries were prepared by immunoSEQ multiplex PCR; TCRdb keeps only in-frame clonotypes and omits some of them. Among 300,000 or so clones, 87% were seen once, and the ten largest hold more than 0.8%. The sequenced material came from PBMCs or T cells enriched from blood (not recorded which). The receptors were sampled from a woman in her 30s who had recovered from COVID-19.

The chain carries TRBV24-1 and TRBJ1-1; D remains ambiguous. V was trimmed by 2 bases and J by 9 bases, leaving 12 bases between them. Germline V gene data show CDR1 as KGHDR and CDR2 as SFDVKD. The CDR3 consists of 13 residues. The CDR3 region is CATSDSHQDKAFF. The CDR3 DNA reads TGTGCCACCAGTGATTCCCATCAGGATAAAGCTTTCTTT.

This chain connects TRBV5-1 to TRBJ1-6; D remains ambiguous. This CDR3 is built from 15 residues. CDR1 and CDR2 (germline): SGHRS, YFSETQ. Trimming took 7 bases from V and 7 from J, leaving 18 bases between them. Here the CDR3 DNA reads TGCGCCAGCCAAGAGGGCCCTCCTGGCAATTCACCCCTCCACTTT. It translates to CASQEGPPGNSPLHF.

The V gene is TRBV3-1 (or the pseudogene TRBV3-2), the J gene TRBJ1-2; D remains ambiguous. V lost 0 bases and J 4 bases, leaving 6 bases between the germline ends. This CDR3 has 13 amino acids. From germline, CDR1 is LGHDT and CDR2 YNNKEL (reference sequence). This CDR3 is CASSQELGYGYTF. CDR3 coding DNA: TGTGCCAGCAGCCAAGAACTAGGCTATGGCTACACCTTC.

V usage is TRBV2 and J usage is TRBJ1-4, with TRBD1 as a possible D gene (5 bases). Trimming removed 3 bases from V and 5 bases from J, with 19 bases in between. The CDR3 runs 17 residues. Germline CDR1 reads SNHLY; CDR2 reads FYNNEI. CDR3 nucleotides: TGTGCCAGCAGTGATGGGTGGGGGGGTCCCTCGAATGAAAAACTGTTTTTT. Translating gives CASSDGWGGPSNEKLFF. The full variable domain, completed using reference TRBV2 and TRBJ1-4, is EPEVTQTPSHQVTQMGQEVILRCVPISNHLYFYWYRQILGQKVEFLVSFYNNEISEKSEIFDDQFSVERPDGSNFTLKIRSTKLEDSAMYFCASSDGWGGPSNEKLFFGSGTQLSVL.

This clone is a singleton in its sample. This sequence joins TRBV6-5 and TRBJ1-6; D gene ambiguous. In germline, CDR1 is MNHEY, CDR2 SVGAGI. V lost 7 bases and J lost 3, with 7 bases in between. CDR3 length equals 13 residues. CDR3: CASMLDYNSPLHF. CDR3 in DNA: TGTGCCAGCATGCTAGACTATAATTCACCCCTCCACTTT.

This clone came up a few times. The chain uses TRBV15 and TRBJ2-2; TRBD1 agrees at 8 bases. The CDR3 length is 16 residues. V lost 2 bases, J lost 5 bases, and 7 bases stayed unmatched. Germline V gene data show CDR1 as LNHNV and CDR2 as YYDKDF (reference sequence). The CDR3 loop is CATSRPGQGPTGELFF. Written as DNA, the CDR3 is TGTGCCACCAGCAGACCCGGACAGGGACCGACCGGGGAGCTGTTTTTT.

The J gene is TRBJ1-3, the V gene TRBV13; D is possibly TRBD1 (6 bases). Germline V gene data show CDR1 as PRHDT and CDR2 as FYEKMQ (reference sequence). This CDR3 spans 19 amino acids. The V gene lost 2 bases and the J gene lost 0 bases, with 20 bases spanning the gap. The CDR3 sequence is CASSLLTAGASGSGNTIYF. The CDR3 region has the DNA TGTGCCAGCAGCTTACTCACCGCGGGGGCGTCGGGCTCTGGAAACACCATATATTTT.

The V gene is TRBV6-5, the J gene TRBJ2-2; weak D call: TRBD1 (5 bases). CDR3 size: 16 residues. The germline V gene has CDR1 MNHEY and CDR2 SVGAGI. The V gene lost 0 bases and the J gene lost 0 bases, with 8 bases spanning the gap. The chain's CDR3 is CASSYSGRPNTGELFF. Here the CDR3 DNA reads TGTGCCAGCAGTTACTCGGGGCGGCCGAACACCGGGGAGCTGTTTTTT.

The chain uses TRBV28 and TRBJ2-7; D is possibly TRBD1 (6 bases). Germline V gene data show CDR1 as MDHEN and CDR2 as SYDVKM. The CDR3 runs 13 residues. V was shortened by 5 bases and J by 4 bases, with 12 bases between the two germline ends. The CDR3 loop is CASSVSGVYEQYF. Written as DNA, the CDR3 is TGTGCCAGCAGTGTCTCAGGGGTTTACGAGCAGTACTTC.

The chain carries TRBV2 and TRBJ1-5; 7 bases match TRBD1. CDR3 length equals 15 residues. The V gene end was trimmed by 5 bases and the J gene end by 5 bases; junction bases not matched to a gene: 9. Germline V gene sequence: CDR1 SNHLY, CDR2 FYNNEI. The CDR3 DNA reads TGTGCCAGCAGTAGCGACGAGGGGGCCCATCAGCCCCAGCATTTT. It specifies CASSSDEGAHQPQHF.

The gene calls are TRBV6-2 or TRBV6-3 and TRBJ1-1; 10 bases line up with TRBD1. Looked up from germline, CDR1 is MNHEY and CDR2 is SVGEGT. This CDR3 has 15 residues. Trimming cost V 0 bases and J 5 bases; bases outside gene matches: 3. The chain's CDR3 is CASSYSDRGWTEAFF. CDR3 bases: TGTGCCAGCAGTTACTCGGACAGGGGGTGGACTGAAGCTTTCTTT.

The sample holds a few counts of this clone. The CDR3 DNA sequence: TGTGCCAGCAGCTTCCGCGTTTCGGGACAAGCAAATGAGCAGTTCTTC. It translates to CASSFRVSGQANEQFF. The chain links TRBV11-2 to TRBJ2-1; perhaps TRBD1 as D (6 bases). CDR1 is SGHAT, CDR2 FQNNGV, per germline. The CDR3 runs 16 residues. Trimming shortened V by 3 bases and J by 7 bases, and 19 bases separated the two germline ends.

V is TRBV19 and J is TRBJ1-5; D might be TRBD1 (5 bases). The CDR3 is made up of 16 amino acids. Germline lookup yields CDR1 LNHDA and CDR2 SQIVND (reference sequence). Trimming stripped 3 bases from V and 5 bases from J, with 17 bases between. CDR3 DNA sequence: TGTGCCAGTAGTATTCATGGGGGAGGGAAGGATCAGCCCCAGCATTTT. Protein product: CASSIHGGGKDQPQHF.

The genes are TRBV27 and TRBJ2-2; D perhaps matches TRBD1 (6 bases). Germline CDR1 and CDR2: MNHEY and SMNVEV (reference sequence). Trimming pared 8 bases from V and 2 bases from J, leaving 12 bases between. The CDR3 is 14 residues long. The CDR3 loop is CASARGGNTGELFF. In DNA form, the CDR3 reads TGTGCCAGCGCGAGAGGGGGTAACACCGGGGAGCTGTTTTTT.

This chain uses TRBV10-2 with TRBJ2-7, with 8 bases matching TRBD2. The CDR3 is 14 residues long. Trimming cost V 6 bases and J 2 bases; bases outside gene matches: 6. Germline V lookup: CDR1 WSHSY, CDR2 SAAADI. The DNA of the CDR3 is TGCGCCAGCAGCACCGGGACTAGGGCCTACGAGCAGTACTTC. Amino acid sequence: CASSTGTRAYEQYF.

To note about this clone: The same CDR3 arises from other DNA sequences in this sample as well. This sequence joins TRBV28 and TRBJ1-1; weak D call: TRBD1 (6 bases). The CDR3 is made up of 15 amino acids. The germline CDR1 and CDR2 sequences are MDHEN and SYDVKM. V was cut by 6 bases and J by 0 bases, with 14 bases left in between. This CDR3 reads CASSRPQGMNTEAFF. CDR3 sequence (DNA): TGTGCCAGCAGCCGACCCCAGGGGATGAACACTGAAGCTTTCTTT.

The CDR3: CASSPGGVYGYTF. The CDR3 nucleotides read TGTGCCAGCAGTCCAGGGGGCGTCTATGGCTACACCTTC. The chain has TRBV28 and TRBJ1-2, with 8 bases identical to TRBD1. J was trimmed by 4 bases and V by 5 bases; bases with no gene match: 3. Germline loops: CDR1 MDHEN, CDR2 SYDVKM. The CDR3 length is 13 residues.

This clone occurred once. The rearrangement uses TRBV6-2 or TRBV6-3 and TRBJ2-7; D might be TRBD2 (6 bases). The germline CDR1 and CDR2 sequences are MNHEY and SVGEGT. The CDR3 length is 13 residues. Between the trimmed V and J ends, which lost 5 bases and 3 bases, there was a span of 11 bases. CDR3 in amino acids: CASSPGLYYEQYF. The CDR3 DNA reads as TGTGCCAGCAGTCCGGGACTCTACTACGAGCAGTACTTC.